This entry is about one TCR beta chain. From blood CD8+ and CD4+ T cells, TCR beta sequences were generated. TEMRA cells were FACS-enriched, with CD8+ and CD4+ T cells isolated negatively. Germline values: CDR1 MDHEN, CDR2 SYDVKM. The CDR3 is made up of 12 amino acids. Deletions cut 7 bases from V and 1 base from J, with 5 bases between. An amount of RNA that ranged from roughly 0.45 to 1 ug was reverse transcribed with random hexamers. Multiplex PCR with immunoSEQ amplified the TCR beta CDR3 across 54 Vbeta and 13 Jbeta. TCRdb processed the immunoSEQ multiplex PCR reads anew with MiXCR; each CDR3 protein has one entry. The data hold more than 95,000 distinct CDR3 sequences, with about 92% observed a single time. The entry originates in a study of CD8 T cells in Susac syndrome.

This clonotype was sampled from a human donor with multiple sclerosis. Sequenced: CD4+ T cells from PBMCs. The chain couples TRBV28 to TRBJ1-5; D call uncertain. CDR3 protein: CASTWSNQPQHF. The CDR3 bases are TGTGCCAGCACCTGGAGCAATCAGCCCCAGCATTTT.